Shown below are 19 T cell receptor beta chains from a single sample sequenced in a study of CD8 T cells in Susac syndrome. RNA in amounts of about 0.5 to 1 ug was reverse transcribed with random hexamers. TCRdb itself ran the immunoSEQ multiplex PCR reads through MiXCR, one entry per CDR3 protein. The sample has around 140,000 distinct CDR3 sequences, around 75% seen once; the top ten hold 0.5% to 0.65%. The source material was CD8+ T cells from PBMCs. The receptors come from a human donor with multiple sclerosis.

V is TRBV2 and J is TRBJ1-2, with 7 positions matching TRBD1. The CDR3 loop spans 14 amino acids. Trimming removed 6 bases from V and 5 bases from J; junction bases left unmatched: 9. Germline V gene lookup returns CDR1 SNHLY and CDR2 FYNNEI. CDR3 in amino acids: CASREQGPRYGYTF. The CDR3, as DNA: TGTGCCAGCAGAGAACAGGGGCCCCGGTATGGCTACACCTTC.

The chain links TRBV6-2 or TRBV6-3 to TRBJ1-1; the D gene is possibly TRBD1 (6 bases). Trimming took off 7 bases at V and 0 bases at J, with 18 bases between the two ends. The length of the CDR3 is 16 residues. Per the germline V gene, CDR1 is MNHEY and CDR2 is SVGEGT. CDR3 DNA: TGTGCCAGCACTCGTGGGGCAGGGGAATTGAACACTGAAGCTTTCTTT. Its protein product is CASTRGAGELNTEAFF.

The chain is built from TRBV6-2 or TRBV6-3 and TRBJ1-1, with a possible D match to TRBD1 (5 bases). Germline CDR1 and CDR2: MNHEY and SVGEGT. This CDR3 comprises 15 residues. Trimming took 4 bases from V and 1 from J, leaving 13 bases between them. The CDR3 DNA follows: TGTGCCAGCAGTTTTACCCCGACAGCGAACACTGAAGCTTTCTTT. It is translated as CASSFTPTANTEAFF.

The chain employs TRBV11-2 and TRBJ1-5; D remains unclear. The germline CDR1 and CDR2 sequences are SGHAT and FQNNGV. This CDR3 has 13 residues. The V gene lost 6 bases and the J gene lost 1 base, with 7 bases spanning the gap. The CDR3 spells CASSLNSNQPQHF. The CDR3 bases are TGTGCCAGCAGTCTAAACAGCAATCAGCCCCAGCATTTT.

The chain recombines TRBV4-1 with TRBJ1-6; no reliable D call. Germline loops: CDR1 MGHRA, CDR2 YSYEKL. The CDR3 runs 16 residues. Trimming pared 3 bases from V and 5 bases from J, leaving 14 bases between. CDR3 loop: CASSHWSGGHNSPLHF. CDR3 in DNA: TGCGCCAGCAGCCATTGGAGCGGCGGGCATAATTCACCCCTCCACTTT.

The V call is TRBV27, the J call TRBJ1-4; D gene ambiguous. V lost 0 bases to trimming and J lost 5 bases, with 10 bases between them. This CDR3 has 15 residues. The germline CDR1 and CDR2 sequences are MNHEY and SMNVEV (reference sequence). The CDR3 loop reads CASSLSGSQNEKLFF. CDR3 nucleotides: TGTGCCAGCAGTTTATCTGGGTCTCAGAATGAAAAACTGTTTTTT.

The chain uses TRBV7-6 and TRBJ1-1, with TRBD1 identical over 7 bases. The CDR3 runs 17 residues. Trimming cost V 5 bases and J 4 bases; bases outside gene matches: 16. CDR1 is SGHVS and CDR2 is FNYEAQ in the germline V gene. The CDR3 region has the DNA TGTGCCAGCAGCCCCGAAGTTAGGGGGCCCGTGGGCACTGAAGCTTTCTTT. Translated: CASSPEVRGPVGTEAFF. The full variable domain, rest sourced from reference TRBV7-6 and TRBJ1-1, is GAGVSQSPRYKVTKRGQDVALRCDPISGHVSLYWYRQALGQGPEFLTYFNYEAQQDKSGLPNDRFSAERPEGSISTLTIQRTEQRDSAMYRCASSPEVRGPVGTEAFFGQGTRLTVV.

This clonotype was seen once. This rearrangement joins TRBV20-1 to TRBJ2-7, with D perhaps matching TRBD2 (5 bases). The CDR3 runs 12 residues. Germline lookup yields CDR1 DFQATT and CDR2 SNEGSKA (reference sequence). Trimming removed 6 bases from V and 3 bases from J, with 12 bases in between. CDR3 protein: CSARAMSYEQYF. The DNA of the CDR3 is TGCAGTGCGAGGGCCATGAGCTACGAGCAGTACTTC.

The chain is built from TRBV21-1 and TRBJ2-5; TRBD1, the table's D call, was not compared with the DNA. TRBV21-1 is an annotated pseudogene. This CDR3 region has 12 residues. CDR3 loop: CASTRTQWTQYF. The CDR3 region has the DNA TGTGCCAGCACCCGGACCCAGTGGACCCAGTACTTC.

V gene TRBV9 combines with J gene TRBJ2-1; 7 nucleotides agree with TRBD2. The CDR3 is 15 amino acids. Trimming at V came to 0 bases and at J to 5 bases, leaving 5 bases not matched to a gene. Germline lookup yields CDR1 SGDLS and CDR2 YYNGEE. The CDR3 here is CASSVVAGVDNEQFF. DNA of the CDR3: TGTGCCAGCAGCGTAGTTGCGGGGGTAGACAATGAGCAGTTCTTC.

Here the CDR3 DNA reads TGTGCCAGCAGTTTATTAAGCCCCCTGGGGAATGGCTACACCTTC. It codes for CASSLLSPLGNGYTF. This chain joins TRBV28 and TRBJ1-2, with no clear D. The ends were cut back, 1 base at V and 6 bases at J, with 15 bases in the middle. Germline V gives CDR1 MDHEN, CDR2 SYDVKM. The CDR3 runs to 15 residues.

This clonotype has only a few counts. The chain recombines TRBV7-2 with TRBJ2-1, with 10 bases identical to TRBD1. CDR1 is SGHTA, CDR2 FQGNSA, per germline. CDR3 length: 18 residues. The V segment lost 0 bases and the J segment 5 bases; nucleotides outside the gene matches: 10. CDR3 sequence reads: CASSLANPGQGFDNEQFF. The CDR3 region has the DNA TGTGCCAGCAGCTTAGCGAATCCGGGACAGGGGTTCGACAATGAGCAGTTCTTC.

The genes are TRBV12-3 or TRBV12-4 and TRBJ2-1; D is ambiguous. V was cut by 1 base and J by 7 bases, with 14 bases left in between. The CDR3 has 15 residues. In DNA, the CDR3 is TGTGCCAGCAGTTTAGGCCGGGTTTTAGGAAATGAGCAGTTCTTC. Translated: CASSLGRVLGNEQFF.

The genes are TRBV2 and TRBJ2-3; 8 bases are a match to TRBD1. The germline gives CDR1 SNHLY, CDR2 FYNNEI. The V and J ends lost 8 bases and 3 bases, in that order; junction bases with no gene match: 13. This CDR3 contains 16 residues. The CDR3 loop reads CASGGLTGVVTDTQYF. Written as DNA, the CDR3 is TGTGCCAGCGGGGGATTGACAGGGGTCGTGACAGATACGCAGTATTTT.

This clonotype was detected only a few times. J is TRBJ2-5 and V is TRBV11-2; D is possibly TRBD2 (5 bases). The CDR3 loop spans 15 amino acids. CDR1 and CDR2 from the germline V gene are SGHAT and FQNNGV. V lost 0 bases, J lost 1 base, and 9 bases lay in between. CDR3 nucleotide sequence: TGTGCCAGCAGCTTAGATAAGGACTCCCAAGAGACCCAGTACTTC. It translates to CASSLDKDSQETQYF. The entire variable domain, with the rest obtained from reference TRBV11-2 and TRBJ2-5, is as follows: EAGVAQSPRYKIIEKRQSVAFWCNPISGHATLYWYQQILGQGPKLLIQFQNNGVVDDSQLPKDRFSAERLKGVDSTLKIQPAKLEDSAVYLCASSLDKDSQETQYFGPGTRLLVL.

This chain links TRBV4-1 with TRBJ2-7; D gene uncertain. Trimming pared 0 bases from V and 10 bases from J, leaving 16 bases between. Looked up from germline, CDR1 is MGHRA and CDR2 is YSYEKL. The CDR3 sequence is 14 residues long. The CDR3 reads CASSQDLYSVEQYF. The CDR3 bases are TGCGCCAGCAGCCAAGATCTTTACAGTGTGGAACAGTACTTC.

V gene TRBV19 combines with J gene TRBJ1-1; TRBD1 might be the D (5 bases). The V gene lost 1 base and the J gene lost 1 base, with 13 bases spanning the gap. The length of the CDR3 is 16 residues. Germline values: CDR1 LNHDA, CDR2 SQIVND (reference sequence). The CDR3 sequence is CASSIGQGKENTEAFF. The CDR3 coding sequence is TGTGCCAGTAGTATAGGCCAGGGTAAGGAGAACACTGAAGCTTTCTTT.

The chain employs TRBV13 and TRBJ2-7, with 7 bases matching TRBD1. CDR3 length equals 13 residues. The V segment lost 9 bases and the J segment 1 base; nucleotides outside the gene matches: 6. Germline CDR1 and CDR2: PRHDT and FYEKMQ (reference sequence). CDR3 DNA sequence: TGTGCCAGTTCGACAGGGAGATCCTACGAGCAGTACTTC. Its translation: CASSTGRSYEQYF.

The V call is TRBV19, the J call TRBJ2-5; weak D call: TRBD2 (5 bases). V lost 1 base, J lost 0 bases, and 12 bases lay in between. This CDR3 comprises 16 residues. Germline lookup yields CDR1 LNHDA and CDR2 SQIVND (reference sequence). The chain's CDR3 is CASSIGGWGYQETQYF. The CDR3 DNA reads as TGTGCCAGTAGTATAGGAGGGTGGGGTTACCAAGAGACCCAGTACTTC.